The entry below gives a single TCR beta chain sequence along with its context. These data belong to a study of OX40 agonist ivuxolimab in advanced cancers. Study-wide context: With a range of 23 to 79, age averaged about 58 years, and 75% to 90% were male. Three partial responders included one hepatocellular carcinoma patient and two cutaneous melanoma patients.

Germline V gene sequence: CDR1 SGHTA, CDR2 FQGNSA. The CDR3 sequence is 13 residues long. Trimming removed 3 bases at V and 3 bases at J, with 9 bases between. TCRdb's copy holds only in-frame clones and misses some; the assay was immunoSEQ multiplex PCR. The sample includes about 50,000 clones, around four fifths of them seen just once. The specimen was CD4+ or CD8+ T cells sorted from blood, collected in a trial of the OX40 agonist ivuxolimab. This chain joins TRBV7-2 and TRBJ2-7; perhaps TRBD1 as D (6 bases). This sequence was found in an adult with an advanced solid tumor such as melanoma, head and neck, liver or kidney cancer. The CDR3 sequence: CASSLGAHYEQYF. CDR3 DNA: TGTGCCAGCAGCTTGGGGGCCCACTACGAGCAGTACTTC.